Sequencing of this T cell receptor (beta chain) was carried out in a study of CD4 T cells in relation to SARS-CoV-2 and coronaviruses. About the study: ViraFEST: roughly 10-day antigen culture of PBMCs, then TCR beta CDR3 sequencing.

Study observations and caveats: Around 60% of donors had memory CD4+ clonotypes crossrecognizing SARS-CoV-2 and common cold coronavirus spike. The cross-reactivity analysis covered only spike protein, not other viral proteins.

Libraries were prepared by immunoSEQ multiplex PCR; TCRdb keeps only in-frame clonotypes and omits some of them. In the table there are 9,500 to 15,000 clones, roughly 65% of which are singletons. As to this clone: Its specificity is unknown.

The unexposed donors gave CD4+ T cells in about 2010-2019, prior to COVID-19. Isolation of CD4+ T cells took place after approximately 11 days in culture. The sequence was collected from a human donor in good health. The specimen was CD4+ T cells from PBMCs, cultured in vitro.

The chain's CDR3 is CASSSRDRVYNEQFF. In DNA, the CDR3 is TGTGCCAGCAGCTCCCGGGACAGGGTCTACAATGAGCAGTTCTTC. The gene calls are TRBV5-6 and TRBJ2-1, with 9 bases fitting TRBD1. The CDR3 runs 15 residues. Germline V CDR1 and CDR2: SGHDT, YYEEEE. Trimming at V came to 3 bases and at J to 3 bases, leaving 4 bases not matched to a gene.